This T cell receptor (beta chain) was recovered during a study of CD8 T cells in ankylosing spondylitis. With regard to this clonotype: Its specificity is not known.

The TCR beta libraries were generated through quantitative 5'-RACE incorporating molecular barcodes. One entry per CDR3 protein, called by TCRdb with MiXCR from the 5' RACE reads. Here the sample spans fewer than 200,000 distinct CDR3 sequences, roughly 18% being singletons. Study-wide findings and caveats: Several highly homologous variants made up a TCR beta motif, and this motif appeared characteristic of ankylosing spondylitis blood. Reportedly, matched ankylosing spondylitis synovial fluid was significantly enriched for disease-linked clones. Some motif variants had been reported before (in reactive arthritis synovial fluid and blood).

The receptor's source is a male donor with ankylosing spondylitis or in good health (not recorded which). The material sequenced was blood, either unsorted or a sorted T cell fraction (not recorded which).

The CDR3 coding sequence is TGTGCCAGCAGTTTAAACAGCAGGGCCTATGAGCAGTTCTTC. Translation gives CASSLNSRAYEQFF. The chain has TRBV28 and TRBJ2-1, with D maybe TRBD1 (5 bases). The V end lost 2 bases, the J end lost 8 bases, and 13 bases lay between the germline ends. This CDR3 has 14 amino acids. Germline V gene lookup returns CDR1 MDHEN and CDR2 SYDVKM. The full variable domain, rest sourced from reference TRBV28 and TRBJ2-1, is DVKVTQSSRYLVKRTGEKVFLECVQDMDHENMFWYRQDPGLGLRLIYFSYDVKMKEKGDIPEGYSVSREKKERFSLILESASTNQTSMYLCASSLNSRAYEQFFGPGTRLTVL.